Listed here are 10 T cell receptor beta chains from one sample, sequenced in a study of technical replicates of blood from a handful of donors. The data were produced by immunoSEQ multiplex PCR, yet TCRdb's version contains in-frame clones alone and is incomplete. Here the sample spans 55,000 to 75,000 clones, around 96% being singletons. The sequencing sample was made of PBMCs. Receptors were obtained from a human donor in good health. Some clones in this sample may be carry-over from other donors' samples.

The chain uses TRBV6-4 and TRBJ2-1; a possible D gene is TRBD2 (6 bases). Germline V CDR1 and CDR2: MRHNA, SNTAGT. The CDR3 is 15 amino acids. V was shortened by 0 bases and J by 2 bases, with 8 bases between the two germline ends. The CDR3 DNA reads TGTGCCAGCAGTGACTCGGCGGGAACCTACAATGAGCAGTTCTTC. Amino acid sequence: CASSDSAGTYNEQFF.

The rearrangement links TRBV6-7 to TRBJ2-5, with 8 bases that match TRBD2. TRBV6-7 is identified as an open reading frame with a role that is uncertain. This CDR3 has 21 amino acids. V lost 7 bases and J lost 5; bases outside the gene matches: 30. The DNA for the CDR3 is TGTGCCAGCAACTCTTTGGGACAATCGGCACTAGCGGTTCTCTGGTGGGAGACCCAGTACTTC. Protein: CASNSLGQSALAVLWWETQYF.

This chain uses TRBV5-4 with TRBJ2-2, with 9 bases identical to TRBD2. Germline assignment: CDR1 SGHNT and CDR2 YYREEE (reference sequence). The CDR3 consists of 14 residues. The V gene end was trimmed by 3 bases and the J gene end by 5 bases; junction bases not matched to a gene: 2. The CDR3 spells CASSSGLATGELFF. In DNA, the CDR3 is TGTGCCAGCAGCTCGGGACTAGCTACCGGGGAGCTGTTTTTT.

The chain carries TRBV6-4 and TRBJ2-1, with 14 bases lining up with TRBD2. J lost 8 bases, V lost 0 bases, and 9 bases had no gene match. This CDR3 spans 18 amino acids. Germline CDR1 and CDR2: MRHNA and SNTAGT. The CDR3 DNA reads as TGTGCCAGCAGTGACTCCAAGCGACTAGCGGGGGGGTTGGATGAGCAGTTCTTC. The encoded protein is CASSDSKRLAGGLDEQFF.

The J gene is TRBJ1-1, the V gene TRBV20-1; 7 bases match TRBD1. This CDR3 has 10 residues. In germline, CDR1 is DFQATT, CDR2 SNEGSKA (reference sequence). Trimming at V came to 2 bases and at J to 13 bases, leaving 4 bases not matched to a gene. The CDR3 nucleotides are TGCAGTGCTAGATCAGGGGGACTTTTCTTT. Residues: CSARSGGLFF.

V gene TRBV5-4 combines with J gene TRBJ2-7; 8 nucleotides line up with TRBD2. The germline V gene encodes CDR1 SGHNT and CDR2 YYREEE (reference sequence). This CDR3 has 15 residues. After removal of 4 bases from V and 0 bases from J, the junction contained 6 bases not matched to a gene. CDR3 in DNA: TGTGCCAGCAGCCCGGGGCGGGGGGTCTCCTACGAGCAGTACTTC. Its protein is CASSPGRGVSYEQYF.

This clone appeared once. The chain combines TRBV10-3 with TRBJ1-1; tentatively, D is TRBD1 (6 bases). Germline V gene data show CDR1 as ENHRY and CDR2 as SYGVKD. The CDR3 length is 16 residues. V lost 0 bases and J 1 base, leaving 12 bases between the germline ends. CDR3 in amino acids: CAISESRRTENTEAFF. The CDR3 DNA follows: TGTGCCATCAGTGAGTCTAGAAGGACAGAGAACACTGAAGCTTTCTTT.

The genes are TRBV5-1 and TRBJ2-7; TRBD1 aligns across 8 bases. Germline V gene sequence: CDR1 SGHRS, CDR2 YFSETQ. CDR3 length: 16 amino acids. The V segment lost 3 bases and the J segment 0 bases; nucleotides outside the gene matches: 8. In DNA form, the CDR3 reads TGCGCCAGCAGCTGGGACGGACAGGGAAGCTCCTACGAGCAGTACTTC. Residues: CASSWDGQGSSYEQYF.

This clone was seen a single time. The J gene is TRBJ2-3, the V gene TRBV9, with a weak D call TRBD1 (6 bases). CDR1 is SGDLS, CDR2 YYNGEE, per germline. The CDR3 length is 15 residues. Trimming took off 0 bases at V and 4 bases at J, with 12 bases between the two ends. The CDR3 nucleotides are TGTGCCAGCAGCGTAGGGCCCACAGGGCCAGATACGCAGTATTTT. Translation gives CASSVGPTGPDTQYF.

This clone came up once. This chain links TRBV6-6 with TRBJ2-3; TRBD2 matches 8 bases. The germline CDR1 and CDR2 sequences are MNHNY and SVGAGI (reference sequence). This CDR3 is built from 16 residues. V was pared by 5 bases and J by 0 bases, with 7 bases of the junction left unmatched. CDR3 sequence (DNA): TGTGCCAGCAGTCTGACACTAGCGGCCAGCACAGATACGCAGTATTTT. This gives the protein CASSLTLAASTDTQYF.